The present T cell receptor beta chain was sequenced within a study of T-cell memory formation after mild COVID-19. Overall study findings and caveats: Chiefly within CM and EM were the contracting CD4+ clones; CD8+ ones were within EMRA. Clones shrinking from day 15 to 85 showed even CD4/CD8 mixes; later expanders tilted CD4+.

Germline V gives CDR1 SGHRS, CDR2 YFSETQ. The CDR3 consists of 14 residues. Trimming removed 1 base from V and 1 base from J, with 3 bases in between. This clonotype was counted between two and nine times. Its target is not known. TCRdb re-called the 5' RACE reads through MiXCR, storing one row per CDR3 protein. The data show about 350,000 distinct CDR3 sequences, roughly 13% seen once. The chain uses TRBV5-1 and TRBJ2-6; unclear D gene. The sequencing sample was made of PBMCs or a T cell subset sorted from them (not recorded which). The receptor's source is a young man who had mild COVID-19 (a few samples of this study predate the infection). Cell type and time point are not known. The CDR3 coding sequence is TGCGCCAGCAGCTTGCGTTCTGGGGCCAACGTCCTGACTTTC. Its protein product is CASSLRSGANVLTF. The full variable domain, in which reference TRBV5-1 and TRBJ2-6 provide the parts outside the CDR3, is KAGVTQTPRYLIKTRGQQVTLSCSPISGHRSVSWYQQTPGQGLQFLFEYFSETQRNKGNFPGRFSGRQFSNSRSEMNVSTLELGDSALYLCASSLRSGANVLTFGAGSRLTVL.